What follows are 15 T cell receptor beta chains derived from one specimen sequenced in a study of cytomegalovirus exposure and HLA in healthy donors. Use of 60 Vbeta and 13 Jbeta primers characterized the PCR. Produced via immunoSEQ multiplex PCR; TCRdb's table is partial and in-frame only. Of 250,000 to 350,000 clones in the sample, 75% to 85% are singletons; the top ten hold over 0.3%. The specimen was PBMCs. The receptor set was obtained from a girl aged 2-10 years in good health and CMV-seronegative.

This clone was picked up a small number of times. This chain connects TRBV30 to TRBJ1-2; 7 positions match TRBD1. The germline V gene encodes CDR1 GTSNPN and CDR2 SVGIG (reference sequence). With V trimmed by 2 bases and J by 5 bases, 14 bases remained unmatched. This CDR3 is built from 16 residues. CDR3 sequence: CAWSMWEDRRGYGYTF. In nucleotides, the CDR3 is TGTGCCTGGAGTATGTGGGAGGACAGGAGGGGATATGGCTACACCTTC.

The V call is TRBV5-4, the J call TRBJ2-1; weak D call: TRBD2 (5 bases). This CDR3 has 12 amino acids. V shed 4 bases and J shed 5 bases, with 7 bases lying between them. In germline, CDR1 is SGHNT, CDR2 YYREEE (reference sequence). The CDR3: CASSRTHNEQFF. In DNA form, the CDR3 reads TGTGCCAGCAGCCGGACTCACAATGAGCAGTTCTTC.

This clone was counted once. The chain has TRBV21-1 and TRBJ2-7; TRBD1 is the table's D call, not checked against the DNA. TRBV21-1 is flagged as a pseudogene. CDR3 length equals 16 residues. The CDR3 sequence is CASSTPRPVISYEQYF. CDR3 bases: TGTGCCAGCAGCACCCCCAGGCCAGTAATCTCCTACGAGCAGTACTTC.

The chain couples TRBV18 to TRBJ2-1; 10 bases agree with TRBD1. The CDR3 has 17 residues. Looked up from germline, CDR1 is KGHSH and CDR2 is LQKENI. V lost 4 bases, J lost 8 bases, and 14 bases stayed unmatched. The DNA of the CDR3 is TGTGCCAGCTCACTGGGACCTCGGACAGGGGGTAGGGATGAGCAGTTCTTC. Amino acid sequence: CASSLGPRTGGRDEQFF.

This sequence joins TRBV30 and TRBJ2-5; D perhaps matches TRBD1 (5 bases). CDR1 GTSNPN and CDR2 SVGIG come from the germline V gene (reference sequence). Trimming stripped 5 bases from V and 5 bases from J, with 24 bases between. This CDR3 region has 16 residues. This chain's CDR3 is CAWGIVVWKGQETQYF. CDR3 nucleotides: TGTGCCTGGGGGATTGTTGTGTGGAAGGGGCAGGAGACCCAGTACTTC.

The chain uses TRBV11-2 and TRBJ1-2; tentatively, D is TRBD1 (6 bases). The CDR3 has 13 residues. V shed 3 bases and J shed 9 bases, with 14 bases lying between them. The germline gives CDR1 SGHAT, CDR2 FQNNGV. CDR3 sequence reads: CASSFQGQYSYTF. CDR3 in DNA: TGTGCCAGCAGCTTTCAGGGACAATATAGCTACACCTTC.

This clone was found a few times. The chain recombines TRBV7-9 with TRBJ2-5; 7 bases are shared with TRBD1. Per the germline V gene, CDR1 is SEHNR and CDR2 is FQNEAQ (reference sequence). Germline trimming cut 5 bases from V and 2 bases from J; bases unmatched to any gene: 14. The CDR3 is 17 amino acids. CDR3: CASSLGFRGGQQETQYF. The CDR3 nucleotides are TGTGCCAGCAGCCTGGGTTTTCGAGGGGGCCAACAAGAGACCCAGTACTTC.

For the CDR3, the DNA is TGCAGCGTTGCGGGACAGGGGAACACTGAAGCTTTCTTT. It specifies CSVAGQGNTEAFF. The chain employs TRBV29-1 and TRBJ1-1; 9 bases line up with TRBD1. Germline V gene lookup returns CDR1 SQVTM and CDR2 ANQGSEA. CDR3 length: 13 residues. The V and J ends lost 4 bases and 1 base, in that order; junction bases with no gene match: 1.

The chain carries TRBV15 and TRBJ1-2, with a tentative D call TRBD1 (6 bases). The CDR3 covers 12 residues. Germline-derived CDR1 and CDR2 are LNHNV and YYDKDF (reference sequence). The V and J ends lost 1 base and 7 bases respectively, with 7 bases between them. CDR3 amino acids: CATSRGRGGYTF. In DNA, the CDR3 is TGTGCCACCAGCAGAGGCAGGGGTGGCTACACCTTC.

V gene TRBV28 combines with J gene TRBJ1-3; 11 positions match TRBD1. Germline lookup yields CDR1 MDHEN and CDR2 SYDVKM. The CDR3 has 15 amino acids. J gave up 0 bases and V 6 bases, and 1 base lay outside the gene matches. CDR3 in DNA: TGTGCCAGCAGGGACAGGGGGCACTCTGGAAACACCATATATTTT. Residues: CASRDRGHSGNTIYF.

The CDR3 here is CATKGQGGYEQYF. The CDR3 bases are TGTGCCACCAAAGGACAGGGTGGGTACGAGCAGTACTTC. V usage is TRBV6-5 and J usage is TRBJ2-7, with 8 bases lining up with TRBD1. The CDR3 is made up of 13 amino acids. Germline CDR1 reads MNHEY; CDR2 reads SVGAGI. V was pared by 10 bases and J by 4 bases, with 9 bases of the junction left unmatched.

J is TRBJ1-5 and V is TRBV30; D gene ambiguous. In germline, CDR1 is GTSNPN, CDR2 SVGIG (reference sequence). Trimming pared 3 bases from V and 0 bases from J, leaving 27 bases between. There are 20 residues in the CDR3. The CDR3 bases are TGTGCCTGGAGAGTGGTTTTCCGGAGGCCGAAAATAGATAGCAATCAGCCCCAGCATTTT. Encoded protein: CAWRVVFRRPKIDSNQPQHF.

V gene TRBV4-1 combines with J gene TRBJ1-2; TRBD1 might be the D (6 bases). V lost 1 base, J lost 1 base, and 10 bases lay in between. The CDR3 is made up of 15 amino acids. Germline CDR1 is MGHRA and CDR2 is YSYEKL. This CDR3 reads CASSQVRTDNYGYTF. The DNA for the CDR3 is TGCGCCAGCAGCCAAGTTAGGACAGATAACTATGGCTACACCTTC.

The chain links TRBV28 to TRBJ2-1; TRBD1 is a possible D gene (6 bases). V dropped 1 base and J dropped 5 bases, with 9 bases sitting between them. This CDR3 contains 14 residues. The V gene's germline CDR1 is MDHEN and CDR2 SYDVKM. The CDR3 reads CASSLLGAHNEQFF. The DNA for the CDR3 is TGTGCCAGCAGTTTATTGGGGGCCCACAATGAGCAGTTCTTC.

The V call is TRBV19, the J call TRBJ2-7, with 8 bases fitting TRBD1. V lost 4 bases and J lost 4; bases outside the gene matches: 9. The CDR3 is made up of 15 amino acids. Germline V lookup: CDR1 LNHDA, CDR2 SQIVND (reference sequence). The CDR3 bases are TGTGCCAGTAGTACGGGCAGGGGGCCCTTTTACGAGCAGTACTTC. Translating it yields CASSTGRGPFYEQYF.